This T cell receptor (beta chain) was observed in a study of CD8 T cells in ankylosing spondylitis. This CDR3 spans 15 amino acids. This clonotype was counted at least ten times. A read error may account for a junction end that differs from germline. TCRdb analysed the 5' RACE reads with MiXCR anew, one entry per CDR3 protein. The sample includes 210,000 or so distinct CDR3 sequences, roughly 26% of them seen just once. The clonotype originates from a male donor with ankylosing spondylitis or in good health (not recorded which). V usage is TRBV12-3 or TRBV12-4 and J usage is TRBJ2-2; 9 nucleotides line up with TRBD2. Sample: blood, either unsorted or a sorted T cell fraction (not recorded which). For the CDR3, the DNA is TGTGCCAGCAATTTAGCGGGAGCTGACACCGGGGAGCTGTTTTTT. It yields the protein CASNLAGADTGELFF.